This T cell receptor beta chain originates from a study of regulatory T cells in long-lasting Graves disease. This clonotype was seen many times. Sample time point: newly diagnosed GD, antithyroid drugs for less than 3 months. RNA extracted from PBMCs served as the sequencing template. Assembly of TCR beta libraries relied on iRepertoire HTBI primers together with Arm-PCR of CDR3 regions. TCRdb reanalysed the multiplex PCR reads using MiXCR and keeps one entry per CDR3 protein. The sample includes 400,000 to 550,000 distinct CDR3 sequences, about a sixth of them seen just once. Germline CDR1 is MDHEN and CDR2 is SYDVKM. This CDR3 has 11 amino acids. Trimming pared 2 bases from V and 6 bases from J, leaving 3 bases between. These data were also reused for a study on T cells in Graves' hyperthyroidism and ophthalmopathy.

The sequences come from peripheral blood mononuclear cells (PBMCs), collected at new diagnosis, from a patient treated with antithyroid drugs. The gene calls are TRBV28 and TRBJ2-3; D unresolved. This TCR came from a woman between 18 and 29 years old with Graves disease. The CDR3 nucleotides read TGTGCCAGCAGTTTAAAGGATACGCAGTATTTT. It yields the protein CASSLKDTQYF.